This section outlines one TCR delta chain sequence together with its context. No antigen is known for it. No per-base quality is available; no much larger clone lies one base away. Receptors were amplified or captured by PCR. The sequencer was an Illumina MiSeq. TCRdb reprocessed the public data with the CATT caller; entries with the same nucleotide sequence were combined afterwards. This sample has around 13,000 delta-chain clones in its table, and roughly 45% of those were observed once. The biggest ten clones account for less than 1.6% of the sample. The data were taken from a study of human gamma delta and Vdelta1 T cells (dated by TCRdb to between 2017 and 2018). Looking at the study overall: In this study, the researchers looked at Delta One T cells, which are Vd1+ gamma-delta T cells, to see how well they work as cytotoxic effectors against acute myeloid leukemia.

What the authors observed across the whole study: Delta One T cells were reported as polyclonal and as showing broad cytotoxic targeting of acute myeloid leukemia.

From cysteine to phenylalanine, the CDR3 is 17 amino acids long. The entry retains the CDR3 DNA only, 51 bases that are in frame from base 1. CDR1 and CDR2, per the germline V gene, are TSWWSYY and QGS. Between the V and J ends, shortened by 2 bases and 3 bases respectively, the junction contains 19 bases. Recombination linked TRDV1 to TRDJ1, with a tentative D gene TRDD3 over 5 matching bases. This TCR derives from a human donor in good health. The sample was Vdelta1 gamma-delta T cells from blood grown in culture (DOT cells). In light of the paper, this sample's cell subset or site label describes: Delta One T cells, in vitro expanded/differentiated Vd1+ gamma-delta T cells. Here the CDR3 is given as CALGEKLVPPAADKLIF. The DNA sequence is TGTGCTCTTGGGGAAAAACTGGTTCCCCCGGCGGCCGATAAACTCATCTTT.